A selection of T cell receptor beta chains follows, all from one sample in a study of blood T cell repertoires in COVID-19. Using immunoSEQ multiplex PCR, the repertoire was profiled, and TCRdb retains in-frame clones only, with some absent. The sample contains 150,000 or so clones, approximately 85% of which appear only once. The source material was peripheral blood. The receptors here all came from a woman in her fifties or sixties with COVID-19, enrolled during active disease. Both conserved end residues are part of each CDR3. D genes are given only for firm matches. Clone size, where shown, is once, few, many, or a class for clones that have expanded.

V: TRBV25-1
J: TRBJ1-2
size: NA
D: NA
CDR3: CASRRGGDYGYTF
DNA: TGTGCCAGTCGAAGGGGGGGCGACTATGGCTACACCTTC

V: TRBV30
J: TRBJ1-1
size: NA
D: NA
CDR3: CAWSVQEDTEAFF
DNA: TGTGCCTGGAGTGTACAGGAAGACACTGAAGCTTTCTTT

V: TRBV9
J: TRBJ2-5
size: NA
D: NA
CDR3: CASSVRASWETQYF
DNA: TGTGCCAGCAGCGTCCGGGCTAGCTGGGAGACCCAGTACTTC

V: TRBV18
J: TRBJ2-3
size: NA
D: TRBD1
CDR3: CASSPPATGGADTQYF
DNA: TGTGCCAGCTCACCACCGGCGACAGGGGGGGCAGATACGCAGTATTTT

V: TRBV6-2/TRBV6-3
J: TRBJ2-7
size: NA
D: TRBD2
CDR3: CASSTTLGLVRYEQYF
DNA: TGTGCCAGCAGTACGACCTTGGGACTAGTGAGATACGAGCAGTACTTC

V: TRBV6-5
J: TRBJ2-1
size: NA
D: TRBD1
CDR3: CASSQGQPYNEQFF
DNA: TGTGCCAGCAGTCAGGGACAGCCTTACAATGAGCAGTTCTTC

V: TRBV11-2
J: TRBJ1-1
size: NA
D: TRBD1
CDR3: CASSPGQGNTEAFF
DNA: TGTGCCAGCAGCCCTGGACAGGGGAACACTGAAGCTTTCTTT

V: TRBV5-1
J: TRBJ2-5
size: NA
D: NA
CDR3: CASSPRGETQYF
DNA: TGCGCCAGCTCTCCCCGAGGGGAGACCCAGTACTTC

V: TRBV11-1
J: TRBJ2-7
size: once
D: NA
CDR3: CASSRTSNDEQYF
DNA: TGTGCCAGCAGCCGCACTAGCAACGACGAGCAGTACTTC

V: TRBV4-1
J: TRBJ2-1
size: NA
D: NA
CDR3: CASSQGRLANYNEQFF
DNA: TGCGCCAGCAGCCAAGGTCGTCTTGCTAACTACAATGAGCAGTTCTTC

V: TRBV6-6
J: TRBJ1-5
size: few
D: NA
CDR3: CASTKGESNQPQHF
DNA: TGTGCCAGCACCAAAGGAGAGAGCAATCAGCCCCAGCATTTT